This paragraph covers one T cell receptor (beta chain) sequence. This sample is part of a study of cytomegalovirus exposure and HLA in healthy donors. Overall study context: Of some 410 genotyped donors, more than 75% grouped in the Caucasian-associated ancestry cluster.

The PCR made use of 60 Vbeta and 13 Jbeta primers. Measured with immunoSEQ multiplex PCR; TCRdb has only the in-frame clones, and not every one. The profile shows around 98,000 clones, around 70% of them singletons. Between the trimmed V and J ends, which lost 0 bases and 0 bases, there was a span of 4 bases. Germline assignment: CDR1 SGDLS and CDR2 YYNGEE. The CDR3 is 14 residues long. Source material: PBMCs. This rearrangement joins TRBV9 to TRBJ1-5, with D uncertain. This sequence originates from a female donor in good health and CMV-seronegative. The CDR3 reads CASSVGDSNQPQHF. As DNA, the CDR3 is TGTGCCAGCAGCGTAGGCGATAGCAATCAGCCCCAGCATTTT.